The rows below give T cell receptor beta chains drawn from one sample of a study of EBV T-cell therapy then PD-1 blockade in nasopharyngeal carcinoma. Clones were read by immunoSEQ multiplex PCR, and TCRdb kept only the in-frame ones, dropping some. The profile shows 15,000 to 20,000 clones, roughly 84% of them singletons. Their target antigens are unknown. Sequenced material: CD8+ T cells from blood, taken at day 0 from a patient whose treatment included autologous EBV-specific T cells and nivolumab. All receptors derive from a middle-aged man with nasopharyngeal carcinoma. Both conserved end residues are part of each CDR3. The order of the fields is V gene, J gene, clone size, D gene, CDR3 protein, CDR3 DNA. D genes are given only for firm matches. Only part of the rows carry a size: once, few, many, or a class if the clone is expanded.

v_call: TRBV6-1
j_call: TRBJ1-3
clone_size: NA
d_call: NA
cdr3_aa: CASSEDEGSAGNTIYF
cdr3_nt: TGTGCCAGCAGTGAAGACGAGGGATCGGCTGGAAACACCATATATTTT

v_call: TRBV13
j_call: TRBJ2-3
clone_size: NA
d_call: TRBD2
cdr3_aa: CASSFTSGGAGDTQYF
cdr3_nt: TGTGCCAGCAGCTTCACTAGCGGGGGGGCTGGAGATACGCAGTATTTT

v_call: TRBV9
j_call: TRBJ1-5
clone_size: NA
d_call: NA
cdr3_aa: CASSVEGAGNQPQHF
cdr3_nt: TGTGCCAGCAGCGTAGAGGGTGCGGGGAACCAGCCCCAGCATTTT

v_call: TRBV6-1
j_call: TRBJ1-4
clone_size: once
d_call: NA
cdr3_aa: CASSESGWTNEKLFF
cdr3_nt: TGTGCCAGCAGTGAATCGGGTTGGACTAATGAAAAACTGTTTTTT

v_call: TRBV6-2/TRBV6-3
j_call: TRBJ1-2
clone_size: NA
d_call: NA
cdr3_aa: CASSPRARAGYTF
cdr3_nt: TGTGCCAGCAGTCCCCGGGCCCGGGCTGGCTACACCTTC

v_call: TRBV27
j_call: TRBJ1-5
clone_size: NA
d_call: TRBD1
cdr3_aa: CASSPLWTGRGQPQHF
cdr3_nt: TGTGCCAGCAGTCCCCTCTGGACAGGGAGAGGACAGCCCCAGCATTTT

v_call: TRBV27
j_call: TRBJ1-4
clone_size: NA
d_call: NA
cdr3_aa: CASIRAATNEKLFF
cdr3_nt: TGTGCCAGCATTCGTGCAGCAACTAATGAAAAACTGTTTTTT

v_call: TRBV7-9
j_call: TRBJ1-5
clone_size: NA
d_call: NA
cdr3_aa: CASSLQGSNQPQHF
cdr3_nt: TGTGCCAGCAGCTTACAGGGAAGCAATCAGCCCCAGCATTTT

v_call: TRBV27
j_call: TRBJ2-2
clone_size: NA
d_call: NA
cdr3_aa: CASSPWANTGELFF
cdr3_nt: TGTGCCAGCAGTCCGTGGGCCAACACCGGGGAGCTGTTTTTT

v_call: TRBV10-3
j_call: TRBJ2-2
clone_size: NA
d_call: TRBD2
cdr3_aa: CAISESPTSGVSTGELFF
cdr3_nt: TGTGCCATCAGTGAGTCCCCGACTAGCGGGGTATCCACCGGGGAGCTGTTTTTT

v_call: TRBV9
j_call: TRBJ2-2
clone_size: NA
d_call: TRBD2
cdr3_aa: CASTPGGIGELFF
cdr3_nt: TGTGCCAGCACCCCCGGGGGGATCGGGGAGCTGTTTTTT

v_call: TRBV7-8
j_call: TRBJ2-1
clone_size: NA
d_call: TRBD2
cdr3_aa: CASSIPRRGAIYNEQFF
cdr3_nt: TGTGCCAGCAGCATACCGAGGCGGGGGGCCATATACAATGAGCAGTTCTTC

v_call: TRBV12-5
j_call: TRBJ1-5
clone_size: NA
d_call: TRBD1
cdr3_aa: CASGFRDRGWDQPQHF
cdr3_nt: TGTGCTAGTGGCTTCCGGGACAGGGGTTGGGACCAGCCCCAGCATTTT

v_call: TRBV29-1
j_call: TRBJ2-4
clone_size: once
d_call: NA
cdr3_aa: CSVGGGAAKNIQYF
cdr3_nt: TGCAGCGTAGGAGGGGGGGCGGCCAAAAACATTCAGTACTTC

v_call: TRBV4-2
j_call: TRBJ2-7
clone_size: NA
d_call: NA
cdr3_aa: CASSHVRAGTRGVYEQYF
cdr3_nt: TGTGCCAGCAGCCACGTTCGTGCCGGGACACGCGGGGTCTACGAGCAGTACTTC

v_call: TRBV5-5
j_call: TRBJ2-3
clone_size: NA
d_call: NA
cdr3_aa: CASSLQGTADTQYF
cdr3_nt: TGTGCCAGCAGCTTGCAGGGGACTGCAGATACGCAGTATTTT

v_call: TRBV28
j_call: TRBJ2-7
clone_size: NA
d_call: TRBD1
cdr3_aa: CASSLDRAEQYF
cdr3_nt: TGTGCCAGCAGTCTGGACAGGGCCGAGCAGTACTTC

v_call: TRBV30
j_call: TRBJ1-1
clone_size: NA
d_call: NA
cdr3_aa: CAWTPSAAEAFF
cdr3_nt: TGTGCCTGGACTCCGTCGGCAGCCGAAGCTTTCTTT

v_call: TRBV10-1
j_call: TRBJ2-7
clone_size: NA
d_call: NA
cdr3_aa: CASSNLGDVDHEQYF
cdr3_nt: TGCGCCAGCAGTAACTTGGGCGACGTTGATCACGAGCAGTACTTC

v_call: TRBV6-2/TRBV6-3
j_call: TRBJ1-1
clone_size: NA
d_call: NA
cdr3_aa: CASSYLGPEAFF
cdr3_nt: TGTGCCAGCAGTTACCTAGGCCCTGAAGCTTTCTTT

v_call: TRBV3-1/TRBV3-2
j_call: TRBJ1-2
clone_size: NA
d_call: NA
cdr3_aa: CASSQGSCRGGYTF
cdr3_nt: TGTGCCAGCAGCCAAGGGTCATGCCGGGGGGGCTACACCTTC

v_call: TRBV7-2
j_call: TRBJ1-5
clone_size: NA
d_call: NA
cdr3_aa: CASSLGGYNQPQHF
cdr3_nt: TGTGCCAGCAGCTTAGGGGGATACAATCAGCCCCAGCATTTT